Sequencing of this TCR beta chain was carried out in a study of OX40 agonist ivuxolimab in advanced cancers. Some clones are missing from TCRdb's copy, which holds only in-frame ones; the method was immunoSEQ multiplex PCR. Counted here are 6,500 to 8,000 clones, roughly 90% occurring once; the ten biggest clones make up almost 30%. This clone was counted between two and nine times. With V trimmed by 4 bases and J by 10 bases, 3 bases remained unmatched. This CDR3 has 12 amino acids. Looked up from germline, CDR1 is SNHLY and CDR2 is FYNNEI. Sequences were derived from CD4+ or CD8+ T cells sorted from blood, sampled in a trial of the OX40 agonist ivuxolimab. The genes are TRBV2 and TRBJ2-1, with TRBD2 matching over 8 bases. This receptor was identified in an adult with an advanced solid tumor such as melanoma, head and neck, liver or kidney cancer. In DNA, the CDR3 is TGTGCCAGCAGTGCACTAGCGGTGGAGCAGTTCTTC. Protein product: CASSALAVEQFF.